Following are 22 T cell receptor beta chains from one sample sequenced in a study of cytomegalovirus exposure and HLA in healthy donors. PCR involved 60 Vbeta and 13 Jbeta primers. TCRdb keeps only in-frame clones here, not all; method: immunoSEQ multiplex PCR. The repertoire includes fewer than 150,000 clones, approximately 85% of them detected once, and 6.7% sits in the top ten. The source material was PBMCs. Receptors originate from a woman aged 25 to 39 in good health and CMV-seropositive.

The chain has TRBV5-6 and TRBJ2-7; no firm D call. V lost 1 base and J 2 bases, leaving 7 bases between the germline ends. The CDR3 is 13 amino acids. The germline V gene encodes CDR1 SGHDT and CDR2 YYEEEE. The CDR3 loop is CASSLSGPYEQYF. The CDR3, as DNA: TGTGCCAGCAGCTTGTCTGGCCCCTACGAGCAGTACTTC.

This chain connects TRBV27 to TRBJ1-1; 9 bases match TRBD1. CDR1 and CDR2 from the germline V gene are MNHEY and SMNVEV (reference sequence). The CDR3 covers 13 residues. Trimming removed 4 bases from V and 3 bases from J; junction bases left unmatched: 0. The CDR3 region is CASSWTGDTEAFF. CDR3 nucleotide sequence: TGTGCCAGCAGTTGGACAGGGGACACTGAAGCTTTCTTT.

The rearrangement joins TRBV25-1 to TRBJ1-6; TRBD1 is a possible D gene (6 bases). The germline CDR1 and CDR2 sequences are MGHDK and SYGVNS. V gave up 5 bases and J gave up 13 bases, with 12 bases separating them. The CDR3 has 12 amino acids. The CDR3 is CASSTGSGPLHF. In DNA form, the CDR3 reads TGTGCCAGCAGTACAGGGTCGGGGCCCCTCCACTTT.

The J gene is TRBJ2-3, the V gene TRBV18; 12 bases line up with TRBD2. This CDR3 is built from 16 residues. Losses at the gene ends were 1 base for V and 2 bases for J; bases not matched to a gene: 1. Germline lookup yields CDR1 KGHSH and CDR2 LQKENI. The CDR3 loop reads CASSPRTSGTTDTQYF. CDR3 DNA: TGTGCCAGCTCACCACGGACTAGCGGGACCACAGATACGCAGTATTTT.

The chain has TRBV7-9 and TRBJ1-6; the D gene is possibly TRBD1 (5 bases). The CDR3 length is 15 residues. In germline, CDR1 is SEHNR, CDR2 FQNEAQ (reference sequence). Trimming took 10 bases from V and 7 from J, leaving 20 bases between them. CDR3 region: CAIPSAEQDNSPLHF. CDR3 DNA: TGTGCCATCCCATCAGCCGAACAGGACAATTCACCCCTCCACTTT.

This clone was detected a few times. The genes are TRBV28 and TRBJ2-2, with a possible D match to TRBD2 (5 bases). Germline V CDR1 and CDR2: MDHEN, SYDVKM. Trimming left V 2 bases short and J 6 bases short, with 7 bases between. CDR3 size: 13 residues. The CDR3 region is CASSLAGAGELFF. CDR3 coding DNA: TGTGCCAGCAGTTTAGCGGGTGCCGGGGAGCTGTTTTTT.

The count of this clone is one. This sequence joins TRBV27 and TRBJ2-1, with a weak D call TRBD2 (6 bases). Germline V CDR1 and CDR2: MNHEY, SMNVEV (reference sequence). The CDR3 loop spans 15 amino acids. V lost 2 bases, J lost 2 bases, and 10 bases lay in between. The CDR3 nucleotides are TGTGCCAGCAGTTTACGGGGGATCACCTACAATGAGCAGTTCTTC. Encoded protein: CASSLRGITYNEQFF.

The chain recombines TRBV28 with TRBJ2-5; perhaps TRBD2 as D (5 bases). Germline V gene lookup returns CDR1 MDHEN and CDR2 SYDVKM. Deletions cut 6 bases from V and 11 bases from J, with 13 bases between. This CDR3 contains 11 residues. The CDR3 here is CASSSRGEQYF. In nucleotides, the CDR3 is TGTGCCAGCAGCTCCCGTGGGGAGCAGTACTTC.

This chain connects TRBV5-1 to TRBJ2-1; 8 bases agree with TRBD1. This CDR3 comprises 16 residues. The germline gives CDR1 SGHRS, CDR2 YFSETQ. The junction had 9 bases not matched to a gene; V was cut back by 4 bases and J by 3 bases. CDR3 sequence: CASSPSGTGHYNEQFF. CDR3 DNA: TGCGCCAGCAGCCCTTCCGGGACAGGACACTACAATGAGCAGTTCTTC.

This sequence joins TRBV28 and TRBJ2-7; possibly TRBD1 for D (6 bases). Trimming left V 8 bases short and J 2 bases short, with 13 bases between. Germline assignment: CDR1 MDHEN and CDR2 SYDVKM. This CDR3 is built from 13 residues. DNA of the CDR3: TGTGCCAGCTTGGACAGAAATACCTACGAGCAGTACTTC. Protein sequence: CASLDRNTYEQYF.

This clone was found once. The V and J genes are TRBV7-8 and TRBJ2-3, with D possibly being TRBD1 (5 bases). V lost 6 bases, J lost 5 bases, and 15 bases lay in between. CDR1 is SGHVS and CDR2 is FQNEAQ in the germline V gene. The CDR3 contains 14 residues. The CDR3 reads CASRPAVDRDTQYF. CDR3 nucleotides: TGTGCCAGCAGGCCAGCAGTCGACAGAGATACGCAGTATTTT.

V and J are TRBV29-1 and TRBJ2-7; TRBD2 is a possible D gene (5 bases). The CDR3 loop spans 12 amino acids. V dropped 7 bases and J dropped 0 bases, with 10 bases sitting between them. The germline CDR1 and CDR2 sequences are SQVTM and ANQGSEA. Here the CDR3 reads CSAGDPSYEQYF. In nucleotides, the CDR3 is TGCAGCGCCGGGGATCCCTCCTACGAGCAGTACTTC.

The chain joins TRBV5-4 to TRBJ2-1; 7 bases line up with TRBD1. The trim removed 7 bases at V and 8 bases at J, leaving 9 bases unmatched. The CDR3 has 13 amino acids. Germline V gene sequence: CDR1 SGHNT, CDR2 YYREEE (reference sequence). CDR3 sequence reads: CASYSIQGDEQFF. CDR3 coding DNA: TGTGCCAGCTACTCAATCCAGGGGGATGAGCAGTTCTTC.

V gene TRBV9 combines with J gene TRBJ2-1, with D unclear. CDR1 is SGDLS, CDR2 YYNGEE, per germline. V lost 3 bases to trimming and J lost 5 bases, with 6 bases between them. CDR3 size: 12 residues. CDR3 nucleotides: TGTGCCAGCAGCGAACCTAACAATGAGCAGTTCTTC. Amino acids: CASSEPNNEQFF.

The gene calls are TRBV6-1 and TRBJ2-7; no firm D call. The V gene's germline CDR1 is MNHNS and CDR2 SASEGT. This CDR3 region has 13 residues. Trimming took 7 bases from V and 0 from J, leaving 10 bases between them. The CDR3 sequence is CASNERVSYEQYF. CDR3 sequence (DNA): TGTGCCAGCAATGAGCGAGTCTCCTACGAGCAGTACTTC.

The chain carries TRBV7-3 and TRBJ1-1; D is uncertain. Trimming took off 8 bases at V and 8 bases at J, with 21 bases between the two ends. The CDR3 consists of 14 residues. Germline assignment: CDR1 SGHTA and CDR2 FQGTGA. This CDR3 is CASAAGNVNEEAFF. For the CDR3, the DNA is TGTGCCAGCGCCGCAGGCAATGTAAACGAGGAAGCTTTCTTT.

The V and J genes are TRBV9 and TRBJ2-1, with 9 bases that match TRBD2. Germline lookup yields CDR1 SGDLS and CDR2 YYNGEE. CDR3 size: 15 residues. J lost 10 bases, V lost 2 bases, and 10 bases had no gene match. CDR3 amino acids: CASSVTSGNMGEQFF. The DNA of the CDR3 is TGTGCCAGCAGCGTGACTAGCGGCAATATGGGAGAGCAGTTCTTC.

J is TRBJ1-3 and V is TRBV10-1, with 8 bases fitting TRBD1. J lost 4 bases, V lost 7 bases, and 18 bases had no gene match. This CDR3 has 18 residues. Germline V gene lookup returns CDR1 WNHNN and CDR2 SYGVQD (reference sequence). Written as DNA, the CDR3 is TGCGCCAGCACTTACGAGGACAGGGAAAGGAGGGGCGGAAACACCATATATTTT. As protein: CASTYEDRERRGGNTIYF.

This chain joins TRBV6-1 and TRBJ2-3; 10 bases are shared with TRBD1. The trim removed 3 bases at V and 4 bases at J, leaving 7 bases unmatched. Per the germline V gene, CDR1 is MNHNS and CDR2 is SASEGT. The CDR3 contains 16 residues. The chain's CDR3 is CASSELRDRGSDTQYF. The CDR3 region has the DNA TGTGCCAGCAGTGAGCTCCGGGACAGGGGCTCAGATACGCAGTATTTT.

The rearrangement uses TRBV11-2 and TRBJ1-2; no reliable D call. The CDR3 runs to 12 residues. Germline values: CDR1 SGHAT, CDR2 FQNNGV. V was shortened by 3 bases and J by 8 bases, with 10 bases between the two germline ends. CDR3 sequence (DNA): TGTGCCAGCAGCTTTACTTCGGGAGGCTACACCTTC. This sequence encodes CASSFTSGGYTF.

The chain has TRBV7-2 and TRBJ2-7, with D unclear. V lost 5 bases and J lost 6, with 11 bases in between. There are 12 residues in the CDR3. Per the germline V gene, CDR1 is SGHTA and CDR2 is FQGNSA. The DNA for the CDR3 is TGTGCCAGCAGCATATCTAGTACCGAGCAGTACTTC. Protein sequence: CASSISSTEQYF.

V and J are TRBV5-1 and TRBJ1-1; TRBD1 matches 8 bases. CDR1 SGHRS and CDR2 YFSETQ come from the germline V gene. CDR3 length equals 16 residues. V gave up 0 bases and J gave up 4 bases; unmatched junction bases: 8. CDR3 nucleotides: TGCGCCAGCAGCTTGGGTTCAGGGGGCCGGGTCACTGAAGCTTTCTTT. Its translation is CASSLGSGGRVTEAFF.